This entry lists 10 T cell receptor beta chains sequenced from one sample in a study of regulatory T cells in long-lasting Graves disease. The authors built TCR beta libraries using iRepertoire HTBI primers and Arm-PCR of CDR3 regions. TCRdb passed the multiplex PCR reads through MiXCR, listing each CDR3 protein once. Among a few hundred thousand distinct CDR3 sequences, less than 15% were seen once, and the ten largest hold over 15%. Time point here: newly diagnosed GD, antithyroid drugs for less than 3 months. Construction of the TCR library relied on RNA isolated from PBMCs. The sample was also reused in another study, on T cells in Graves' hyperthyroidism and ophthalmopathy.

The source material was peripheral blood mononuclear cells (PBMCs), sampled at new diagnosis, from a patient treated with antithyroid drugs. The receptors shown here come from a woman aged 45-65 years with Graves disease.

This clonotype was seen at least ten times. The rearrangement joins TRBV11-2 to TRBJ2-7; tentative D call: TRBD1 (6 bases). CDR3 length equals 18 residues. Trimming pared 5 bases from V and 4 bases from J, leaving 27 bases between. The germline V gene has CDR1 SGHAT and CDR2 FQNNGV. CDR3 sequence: CASSQNMGSRGRGYEQYF. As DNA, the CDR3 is TGTGCCAGCAGCCAAAATATGGGCTCTCGGGGAAGGGGGTACGAGCAGTACTTC.

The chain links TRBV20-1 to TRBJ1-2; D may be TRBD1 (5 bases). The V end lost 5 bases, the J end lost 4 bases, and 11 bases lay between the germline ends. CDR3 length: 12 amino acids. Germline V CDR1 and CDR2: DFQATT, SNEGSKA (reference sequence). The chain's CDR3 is CSAPGGSYGYTF. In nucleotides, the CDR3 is TGCAGTGCTCCTGGGGGGAGCTATGGCTACACCTTC.

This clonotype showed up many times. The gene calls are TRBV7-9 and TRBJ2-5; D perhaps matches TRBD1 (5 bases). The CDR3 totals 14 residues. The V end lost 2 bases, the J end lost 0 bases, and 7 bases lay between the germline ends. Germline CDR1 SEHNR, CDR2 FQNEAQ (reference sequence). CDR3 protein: CASSLRQNQETQYF. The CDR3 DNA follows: TGTGCCAGCAGCTTACGACAGAACCAAGAGACCCAGTACTTC. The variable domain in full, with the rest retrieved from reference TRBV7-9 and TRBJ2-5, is DTGVSQNPRHKITKRGQNVTFRCDPISEHNRLYWYRQTLGQGPEFLTYFQNEAQLEKSRLLSDRFSAERPKGSFSTLEIQRTEQGDSAMYLCASSLRQNQETQYFGPGTRLLVL.

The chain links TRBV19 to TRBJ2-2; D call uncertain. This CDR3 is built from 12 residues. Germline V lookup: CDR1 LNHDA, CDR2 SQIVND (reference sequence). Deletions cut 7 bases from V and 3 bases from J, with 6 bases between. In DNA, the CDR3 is TGTGCCAGTAAAAGTTACACCGGGGAGCTGTTTTTT. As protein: CASKSYTGELFF.

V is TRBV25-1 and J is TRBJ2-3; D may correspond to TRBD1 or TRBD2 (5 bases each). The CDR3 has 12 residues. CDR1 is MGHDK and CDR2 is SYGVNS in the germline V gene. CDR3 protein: CAVRGSTDTQYF. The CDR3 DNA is TGTGCAGTGAGGGGAAGCACAGATACGCAGTATTTT.

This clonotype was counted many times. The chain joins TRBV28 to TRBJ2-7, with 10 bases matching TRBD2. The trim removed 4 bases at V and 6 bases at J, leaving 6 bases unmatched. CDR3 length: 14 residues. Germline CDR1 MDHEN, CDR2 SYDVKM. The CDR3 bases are TGTGCCAGCAGTTCAGCGGGAGGGCCGGGCGAGCAGTACTTC. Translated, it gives CASSSAGGPGEQYF.

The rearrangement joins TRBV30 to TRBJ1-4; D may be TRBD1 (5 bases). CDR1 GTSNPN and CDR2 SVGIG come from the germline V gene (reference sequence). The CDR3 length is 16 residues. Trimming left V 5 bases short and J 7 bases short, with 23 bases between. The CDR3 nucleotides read TGTGCCTGGCGACGCCGACTGGTTGGGGGGAGTGAAAAACTGTTTTTT. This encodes CAWRRRLVGGSEKLFF.

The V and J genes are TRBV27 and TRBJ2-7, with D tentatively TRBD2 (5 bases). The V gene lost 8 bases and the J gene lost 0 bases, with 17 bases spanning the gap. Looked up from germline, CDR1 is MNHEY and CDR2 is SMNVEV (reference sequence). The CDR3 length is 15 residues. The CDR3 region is CASFTSLQSSYEQYF. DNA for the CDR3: TGTGCCAGCTTCACTAGTCTCCAAAGCTCCTACGAGCAGTACTTC.

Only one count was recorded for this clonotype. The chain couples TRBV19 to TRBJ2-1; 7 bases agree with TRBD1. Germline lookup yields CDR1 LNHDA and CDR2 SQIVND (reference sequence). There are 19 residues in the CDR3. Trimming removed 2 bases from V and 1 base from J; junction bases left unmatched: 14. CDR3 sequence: CASSIRQGGPSSSYNEQFF. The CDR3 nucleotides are TGTGCCAGTAGTATACGACAGGGCGGGCCCTCCTCGTCCTACAATGAGCAGTTCTTC.

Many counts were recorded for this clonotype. CDR3 coding DNA: TGCAGTGCTAGTAGGGGGGGGCAATTCTACGAGCAGTACTTC. Encoded protein: CSASRGGQFYEQYF. The V and J genes are TRBV20-1 and TRBJ2-7; D is perhaps TRBD2 (7 bases). Germline V gene lookup returns CDR1 DFQATT and CDR2 SNEGSKA (reference sequence). The V and J ends lost 3 bases and 3 bases respectively, with 15 bases between them. CDR3 length equals 14 residues.